This T cell receptor beta chain originates from a study of CXCR4 blockade with PD-1 therapy in pancreatic cancer. Worth noting for this clone: Germline is not matched at one junction end, which may reflect a read error.

TCRdb keeps only in-frame clones here, not all; method: immunoSEQ multiplex PCR. The table has some 16,000 clones, 72% seen once. The TCR was taken from a human donor with pancreatic ductal adenocarcinoma. The source material was tumor tissue.

The CDR3 region has the DNA TGTGCCATCAGTGGGACAGGGCCAATTGGGGACCAGTACTTC. Translation gives CAISGTGPIGDQYF. The V call is TRBV6-8, the J call TRBJ2-5, with 9 bases that match TRBD1. The CDR3 sequence is 14 residues long. The germline V gene encodes CDR1 MNHGY and CDR2 SAAAGT.